Presented here are 3 T cell receptor beta chains from one specimen sequenced in a study of cytomegalovirus exposure and HLA in healthy donors. The PCR made use of 60 Vbeta and 13 Jbeta primers. Sequenced by immunoSEQ multiplex PCR; TCRdb stores in-frame clones only, minus some. There are 140,000 or so clones in the sample; about 80% occur only once, and about 2.4% lies in the top ten. Sequences were obtained from PBMCs. The receptor source for this set is a woman in her late teens or twenties in good health and CMV-seropositive.

The chain has TRBV25-1 and TRBJ2-1; 9 positions agree with TRBD1. The germline CDR1 and CDR2 sequences are MGHDK and SYGVNS. The ends lost 4 bases at V and 7 bases at J; junction bases unmatched: 5. The CDR3 runs 14 residues. CDR3 bases: TGTGCCAGCAGTGTTGGACAGGGGCGAAATGAGCAGTTCTTC. Protein: CASSVGQGRNEQFF.

V usage is TRBV6-5 and J usage is TRBJ1-2, with D perhaps TRBD1 (5 bases). The V end was cut by 2 bases, the J end by 2 bases, with 12 bases between. The CDR3 consists of 15 residues. Germline lookup yields CDR1 MNHEY and CDR2 SVGAGI. In nucleotides, the CDR3 is TGTGCCAGCAGTTACGCCTCCGGGGGAAACTATGGCTACACCTTC. Protein: CASSYASGGNYGYTF.

This clone was recorded a few times. The V and J genes are TRBV12-5 and TRBJ1-2; possibly TRBD1 for D (6 bases). The V end was cut by 1 base, the J end by 1 base, with 7 bases between. This CDR3 spans 14 amino acids. CDR1 is LGHNT and CDR2 is FRNRAP in the germline V gene. CDR3: CASGLGQVNYGYTF. DNA of the CDR3: TGTGCTAGTGGTTTGGGACAGGTTAACTATGGCTACACCTTC.